The 9 T cell receptor beta chains below were found in one sample sequenced in a study of cytomegalovirus exposure and HLA in healthy donors. The study ran its PCR with 60 Vbeta and 13 Jbeta primers. TCRdb's table, derived via immunoSEQ multiplex PCR, lists solely in-frame clones and lacks some. The sample holds under 200,000 clones, around 73% seen once. The material sequenced was PBMCs. The receptors here all came from a woman between 18 and 30 years old in good health and CMV-seropositive.

The V gene is TRBV19, the J gene TRBJ2-1, with a weak D call TRBD1 (5 bases). Per the germline V gene, CDR1 is LNHDA and CDR2 is SQIVND (reference sequence). CDR3 length equals 12 residues. Trimming removed 4 bases from V and 4 bases from J, with 5 bases in between. The CDR3 DNA is TGTGCCAGTAGTACAGGGTACAATGAGCAGTTCTTC. This codes for CASSTGYNEQFF. The entire variable domain, with the rest obtained from reference TRBV19 and TRBJ2-1, is as follows: DGGITQSPKYLFRKEGQNVTLSCEQNLNHDAMYWYRQDPGQGLRLIYYSQIVNDFQKGDIAEGYSVSREKKESFPLTVTSAQKNPTAFYLCASSTGYNEQFFGPGTRLTVL.

The CDR3 nucleotides read TGTGCCAGACATAACCGGGACAGGGGCTACAATGAGCAGTTCTTC. The encoded protein is CARHNRDRGYNEQFF. V is TRBV5-5 and J is TRBJ2-1; 10 nucleotides line up with TRBD1. The CDR3 spans 15 residues. Germline V gene data show CDR1 as SGHKS and CDR2 as YYEKEE (reference sequence). V lost 8 bases and J lost 3; bases outside the gene matches: 8.

This clone was seen a few times. This chain joins TRBV5-4 and TRBJ2-3, with D maybe TRBD1 (5 bases). The CDR3 runs 14 residues. The V end was cut by 3 bases, the J end by 9 bases, with 17 bases between. Germline CDR1 reads SGHNT; CDR2 reads YYREEE (reference sequence). DNA for the CDR3: TGTGCCAGCAGCTCGGAAATCCCAGGGAAGACGCAGTATTTT. This gives the protein CASSSEIPGKTQYF.

This chain links TRBV9 with TRBJ2-7; 10 nucleotides agree with TRBD1. Germline CDR1 SGDLS, CDR2 YYNGEE. Trimming cost V 3 bases and J 6 bases; bases outside gene matches: 3. The CDR3 loop spans 13 amino acids. The CDR3 sequence: CASSAGQGFEQYF. CDR3 in DNA: TGTGCCAGCAGCGCGGGACAGGGGTTCGAGCAGTACTTC.

The rearrangement joins TRBV18 to TRBJ2-2; D remains ambiguous. The V gene lost 7 bases and the J gene lost 2 bases, with 8 bases spanning the gap. The V gene's germline CDR1 is KGHSH and CDR2 LQKENI. There are 13 residues in the CDR3. This CDR3 is CASWAANTGELFF. CDR3 DNA: TGTGCCAGCTGGGCTGCCAACACCGGGGAGCTGTTTTTT.

This clone has just a few counts. The V call is TRBV15, the J call TRBJ2-5; TRBD2 is a possible D gene (6 bases). V was shortened by 0 bases and J by 11 bases, with 19 bases between the two germline ends. In germline, CDR1 is LNHNV, CDR2 YYDKDF (reference sequence). There are 15 residues in the CDR3. The CDR3 is CATSRDRTVPREQYF. CDR3 bases: TGTGCCACCAGCAGAGATCGAACAGTCCCCCGGGAGCAGTACTTC.

The rearrangement uses TRBV7-8 and TRBJ1-2; D unresolved. This CDR3 is 13 amino acids long. Per germline, CDR1 SGHVS and CDR2 FQNEAQ. Trimming left V 1 base short and J 5 bases short, with 8 bases between. The CDR3 sequence: CASSLDAAYGYTF. In DNA form, the CDR3 reads TGTGCCAGCAGCTTAGATGCGGCTTATGGCTACACCTTC.

This clone was counted between two and nine times. An end of the junction does not agree with germline; a read error may underlie this. Here the CDR3 reads CSSSRPTPNYGYTF. DNA of the CDR3: TGTTCCAGCAGCCGACCGACTCCCAACTATGGCTACACCTTC. V usage is TRBV7-9 and J usage is TRBJ1-2, with unresolved D. Germline V gene data show CDR1 as SEHNR and CDR2 as FQNEAQ (reference sequence). The CDR3 runs to 14 residues. Together with reference TRBV7-9 and TRBJ1-2, the CDR3 gives the full variable domain: DTGVSQNPRHKITKRGQNVTFRCDPISEHNRLYWYRQTLGQGPEFLTYFQNEAQLEKSRLLSDRFSAERPKGSFSTLEIQRTEQGDSAMYLCSSSRPTPNYGYTFGSGTRLTVV.

The chain joins TRBV18 to TRBJ1-2, with 8 bases matching TRBD1. The length of the CDR3 is 17 residues. Germline V gene lookup returns CDR1 KGHSH and CDR2 LQKENI. J was trimmed by 3 bases and V by 4 bases; bases with no gene match: 13. For the CDR3, the DNA is TGTGCCAGCTCACTCAGGCAGGGGGCGACCTTAGACTATGGCTACACCTTC. Translating it yields CASSLRQGATLDYGYTF.